This TCR beta chain stems from a study of PD-L1 blockade in urothelial cancer. Synthetically made TCR analog templates were put into each PCR as spikes. Only in-frame clones appear in the TCRdb table, and some are missing; sequencing was by immunoSEQ multiplex PCR. Of approximately 58,000 clones listed, roughly four fifths were seen once; the top ten hold 4% to 5%. This clone was found a few times. Its target is unknown. The study enrolled patients with locally advanced or metastatic urothelial carcinoma. General study results and limits: Below-median pretreatment blood TCR clonality was a predictor of better survival. Expansion of tumor-associated blood clones at 3 weeks was greater in durable-benefit patients.

V was shortened by 3 bases and J by 3 bases, with 14 bases between the two germline ends. Germline V gene sequence: CDR1 SGHVS, CDR2 FQNEAQ. CDR3 size: 15 residues. The gene calls are TRBV7-8 and TRBJ1-1; the D is unclear. Sequencing was performed on PBMCs, taken around atezolizumab (anti-PD-L1) treatment. The receptor's source is a man in his 70s with urothelial cancer. The CDR3 sequence: CASSFPLLGHTEAFF. As DNA, the CDR3 is TGTGCCAGCAGCTTCCCCCTCCTCGGTCACACTGAAGCTTTCTTT.